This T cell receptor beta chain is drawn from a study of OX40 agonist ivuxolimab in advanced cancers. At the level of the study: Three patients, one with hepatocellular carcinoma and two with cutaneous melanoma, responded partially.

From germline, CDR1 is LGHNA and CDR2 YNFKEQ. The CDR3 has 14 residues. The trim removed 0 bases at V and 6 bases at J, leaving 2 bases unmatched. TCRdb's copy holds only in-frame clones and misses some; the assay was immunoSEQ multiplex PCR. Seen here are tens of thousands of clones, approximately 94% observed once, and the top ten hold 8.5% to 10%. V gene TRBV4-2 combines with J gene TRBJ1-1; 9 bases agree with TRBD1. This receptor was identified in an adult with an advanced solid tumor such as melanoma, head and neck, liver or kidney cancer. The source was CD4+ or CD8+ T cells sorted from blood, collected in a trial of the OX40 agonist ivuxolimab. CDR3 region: CASSQDGDRAEAFF. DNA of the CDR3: TGTGCCAGCAGCCAAGATGGGGACAGGGCTGAAGCTTTCTTT.